A single sample gave rise to the 29 T cell receptor beta chains below, sequenced in a study of T cells in Graves' hyperthyroidism and ophthalmopathy. Amplified TCR beta CDR3 regions came from RNA transcripts. The primer set for the first-round RT-PCR of the TCR CDR3 was HTBI. Each CDR3 protein gets one entry after TCRdb re-called the multiplex PCR reads with MiXCR. This table holds 350,000 to 400,000 distinct CDR3 sequences, about 18% found once. Sample: blood. The source of these receptors is a woman in her late teens or twenties with Graves' hyperthyroidism.

The chain carries TRBV18 and TRBJ1-3; D uncertain. V gave up 3 bases and J gave up 0 bases, with 9 bases separating them. The germline V gene has CDR1 KGHSH and CDR2 LQKENI. The CDR3 runs 15 residues. The CDR3 here is CASSPQSTSGNTIYF. In DNA, the CDR3 is TGTGCCAGCTCACCCCAGAGCACCTCTGGAAACACCATATATTTT.

This clonotype was recorded many times. Likely a read error: the CDR3 ends without its conserved phenylalanine or tryptophan. The chain has TRBV12-3 or TRBV12-4 and TRBJ1-1; 8 bases match TRBD1. CDR3 size: 14 residues. V was pared by 5 bases and J by 4 bases, with 6 bases of the junction left unmatched. The CDR3 loop reads CASSMTGAGTEAFL. In nucleotides, the CDR3 is TGTGCCAGCAGTATGACAGGGGCCGGCACTGAAGCTTTCCTT.

This clonotype was detected ten times or more. The rearrangement uses TRBV15 and TRBJ1-1; tentatively, D is TRBD1 (6 bases). Trimming left V 6 bases short and J 2 bases short, with 10 bases between. The CDR3 totals 13 residues. Germline V gene data show CDR1 as LNHNV and CDR2 as YYDKDF (reference sequence). The chain's CDR3 is CATREGVNTEAFF. The CDR3 DNA reads TGTGCCACCAGAGAGGGGGTTAACACTGAAGCTTTCTTT.

This clonotype was seen ten or more times. The chain combines TRBV12-3 or TRBV12-4 with TRBJ1-1; unclear D gene. The CDR3 consists of 15 residues. V was clipped by 7 bases and J by 1 base, with 16 bases between them. CDR3 DNA: TGTGCCAGCACCCAGGAGGTGGCAAGGAACACTGAAGCTTTCTTT. The encoded protein is CASTQEVARNTEAFF.

This clonotype was seen only a few times. This rearrangement joins TRBV28 to TRBJ1-1; D gene uncertain. CDR1 is MDHEN, CDR2 SYDVKM, per germline. Trimming removed 7 bases at V and 3 bases at J, with 9 bases between. CDR3 length: 12 amino acids. The CDR3: CASTVTYTEAFF. The CDR3 nucleotides are TGTGCCAGCACTGTGACGTACACTGAAGCTTTCTTT.

This clonotype showed up many times. This chain joins TRBV19 and TRBJ2-5, with a tentative D call TRBD2 (6 bases). The CDR3 loop spans 15 amino acids. Germline values: CDR1 LNHDA, CDR2 SQIVND (reference sequence). Between the trimmed V and J ends, which lost 5 bases and 7 bases, there was a span of 20 bases. Here the CDR3 reads CASSPGTAGRGTQYF. DNA for the CDR3: TGTGCCAGTAGTCCGGGGACTGCGGGTCGCGGGACCCAGTACTTC. The entire variable domain, with the rest obtained from reference TRBV19 and TRBJ2-5, is as follows: DGGITQSPKYLFRKEGQNVTLSCEQNLNHDAMYWYRQDPGQGLRLIYYSQIVNDFQKGDIAEGYSVSREKKESFPLTVTSAQKNPTAFYLCASSPGTAGRGTQYFGPGTRLLVL.

This clonotype has at least ten counts. This chain links TRBV6-5 with TRBJ1-2; D remains ambiguous. The CDR3 sequence is 13 residues long. V lost 4 bases and J 4 bases, leaving 10 bases between the germline ends. Per germline, CDR1 MNHEY and CDR2 SVGAGI. CDR3 amino acids: CASSSVLGYGYTF. The CDR3 nucleotides are TGTGCCAGCAGTTCCGTTTTAGGCTATGGCTACACCTTC.

The sample holds many counts of this clonotype. Possible read error: a much larger clone is one base away. This rearrangement joins TRBV7-6 to TRBJ2-5, with D unresolved. Germline CDR1 reads SGHVS; CDR2 reads FNYEAQ. The CDR3 has 16 amino acids. Trimming stripped 5 bases from V and 1 base from J, with 17 bases between. CDR3: CASSNYTRDTQETQYF. The CDR3, as DNA: TGTGCCAGCAGCAATTATACACGAGACACCCAAGAGACCCAGTACTTC.

The chain employs TRBV30 and TRBJ2-2; D call uncertain. The germline V gene has CDR1 GTSNPN and CDR2 SVGIG (reference sequence). This CDR3 region has 15 residues. Trimming pared 3 bases from V and 3 bases from J, leaving 14 bases between. CDR3 amino acids: CAWRLRPRDTGELFF. The DNA of the CDR3 is TGTGCCTGGAGATTAAGGCCAAGGGACACCGGGGAGCTGTTTTTT. The complete variable domain, with remaining parts taken from reference TRBV30 and TRBJ2-2, reads SQTIHQWPATLVQPVGSPLSLECTVEGTSNPNLYWYRQAAGRGLQLLFYSVGIGQISSEVPQNLSASRPQDRQFILSSKKLLLSDSGFYLCAWRLRPRDTGELFFGEGSRLTVL.

This clonotype was counted many times. V usage is TRBV20-1 and J usage is TRBJ2-7; TRBD1 matches 10 bases. The CDR3 covers 13 residues. The germline gives CDR1 DFQATT, CDR2 SNEGSKA (reference sequence). The V and J ends lost 6 bases and 2 bases, in that order; junction bases with no gene match: 4. The DNA for the CDR3 is TGCAGTGCAAGGGACAGGGGAACCTACGAGCAGTACTTC. This gives the protein CSARDRGTYEQYF.

This chain links TRBV28 with TRBJ1-5; D unclear. Between the trimmed V and J ends, which lost 6 bases and 7 bases, there was a span of 13 bases. This CDR3 has 13 amino acids. Germline V gene data show CDR1 as MDHEN and CDR2 as SYDVKM. The CDR3 nucleotides are TGTGCCAGCAGCCTGACCATGAAACAGCCCCAGCATTTT. Amino acids: CASSLTMKQPQHF.

This clonotype occurred many times. The chain has TRBV12-5 and TRBJ2-7; TRBD2 agrees at 10 bases. This CDR3 contains 17 residues. Germline assignment: CDR1 LGHNT and CDR2 FRNRAP. V was pared by 1 base and J by 6 bases, with 12 bases of the junction left unmatched. This chain's CDR3 is CASGLAGTSALPPEQYF. The CDR3 region has the DNA TGTGCTAGTGGTTTGGCAGGGACTAGCGCCCTACCCCCCGAGCAGTACTTC.

Of note for this clonotype: A much larger clone differs from this one at a single base, so this may be a read error. The chain carries TRBV20-1 and TRBJ1-2; 8 bases align to TRBD1. The CDR3 has 13 amino acids. Germline V lookup: CDR1 DFQATT, CDR2 SNEGSKA (reference sequence). V gave up 8 bases and J gave up 0 bases; unmatched junction bases: 5. CDR3 sequence (DNA): TGCAGTCCCTCAGGGGGCTCTAACTATGGCTACACCTTC. This gives the protein CSPSGGSNYGYTF.

Concerning this clonotype itself: This may be a read error: a much more frequent sequence differs by one nucleotide. The chain recombines TRBV27 with TRBJ2-5, with D possibly matching TRBD1 (6 bases). The CDR3 length is 14 residues. Germline CDR1 is MNHEY and CDR2 is SMNVEV (reference sequence). CDR3 region: CASRAPGRGETQHF. CDR3 in DNA: TGTGCCAGCAGGGCCCCAGGCAGGGGAGAGACCCAGCACTTC.

This clonotype was seen repeatedly, ten times or more. This may arise from a read error, as a much more abundant clone is one base away. The chain recombines TRBV27 with TRBJ1-1; D possibly corresponds to TRBD1 (6 bases). Germline loops: CDR1 MNHEY, CDR2 SMNVEV (reference sequence). Trimming took 7 bases from V and 1 from J, leaving 13 bases between them. This CDR3 is built from 14 residues. The chain's CDR3 is CASTLTRGNTEAFF. The CDR3 nucleotides are TGTGCCAGCACCTTAACCAGGGGGAACACTGAAGCTTTCTTT.

The chain is built from TRBV13 and TRBJ1-6; TRBD1 is a possible D gene (5 bases). Germline V gene sequence: CDR1 PRHDT, CDR2 FYEKMQ (reference sequence). V gave up 6 bases and J gave up 8 bases, with 14 bases separating them. The CDR3 is made up of 14 amino acids. The CDR3 nucleotides are TGTGCCAGCAGTCAGCGGCTAGGGGATTCACCCCTCCACTTT. Protein sequence: CASSQRLGDSPLHF.

This clonotype was observed at least ten times. This chain links TRBV7-2 with TRBJ2-7; perhaps TRBD2 as D (6 bases). The germline CDR1 and CDR2 sequences are SGHTA and FQGNSA. This CDR3 has 14 amino acids. Trimming stripped 0 bases from V and 6 bases from J, with 12 bases between. The DNA for the CDR3 is TGTGCCAGCAGCTTAGCCGGCCAGGGAGGCGAGCAGTACTTC. The encoded protein is CASSLAGQGGEQYF. Full variable domain (rest looked up from reference TRBV7-2 and TRBJ2-7): GAGVSQSPSNKVTEKGKDVELRCDPISGHTALYWYRQSLGQGLEFLIYFQGNSAPDKSGLPSDRFSAERTGGSVSTLTIQRTQQEDSAVYLCASSLAGQGGEQYFGPGTRLTVT.

The sample holds a few counts of this clonotype. The chain has TRBV3-1 and TRBJ2-2, with no clear D. Germline CDR1 LGHDT, CDR2 YNNKEL (reference sequence). The CDR3 is made up of 14 amino acids. The V end was cut by 1 base, the J end by 5 bases, with 8 bases between. As DNA, the CDR3 is TGTGCCAGCAGCCAAGGTGGAAATACCGGGGAGCTGTTTTTT. Translating it yields CASSQGGNTGELFF.

CDR3 bases: TGTGCCAGCACCGGACTAGCGGTCTCCTACGAGCAGTACTTC. Translated, it gives CASTGLAVSYEQYF. The chain links TRBV28 to TRBJ2-7; 10 bases are shared with TRBD2. The CDR3 runs 14 residues. Per the germline V gene, CDR1 is MDHEN and CDR2 is SYDVKM. V shed 7 bases, J shed 0 bases, and the junction held 3 bases outside the gene matches. Full variable domain (missing parts from reference TRBV28 and TRBJ2-7): DVKVTQSSRYLVKRTGEKVFLECVQDMDHENMFWYRQDPGLGLRLIYFSYDVKMKEKGDIPEGYSVSREKKERFSLILESASTNQTSMYLCASTGLAVSYEQYFGPGTRLTVT.

This clonotype was seen ten or more times. This sequence joins TRBV6-5 and TRBJ1-1; D may be TRBD1 (5 bases). V was clipped by 7 bases and J by 1 base, with 10 bases between them. This CDR3 region has 13 residues. Per germline, CDR1 MNHEY and CDR2 SVGAGI. The CDR3 bases are TGTGCCAGCAACCCCGACAGGAACACTGAAGCTTTCTTT. Protein product: CASNPDRNTEAFF.

As to this clonotype: This clone may be a read error of a much larger clone one base away. The chain uses TRBV18 and TRBJ1-2; D unresolved. The CDR3 contains 13 residues. Germline assignment: CDR1 KGHSH and CDR2 LQKENI. CDR3 region: CASSPGMAYGYAF. In DNA, the CDR3 is TGTGCCAGCTCACCGGGGATGGCCTATGGCTACGCCTTC. The full variable domain, rest sourced from reference TRBV18 and TRBJ1-2, is NAGVMQNPRHLVRRRGQEARLRCSPMKGHSHVYWYRQLPEEGLKFMVYLQKENIIDESGMPKERFSAEFPKEGPSILRIQQVVRGDSAAYFCASSPGMAYGYAFGSGTRLTVV.

This clonotype has at least ten counts. The genes are TRBV6-5 and TRBJ1-1; D possibly corresponds to TRBD1 (6 bases). From germline, CDR1 is MNHEY and CDR2 SVGAGI. The V end was cut by 8 bases, the J end by 5 bases, with 15 bases between. This CDR3 has 13 amino acids. In DNA, the CDR3 is TGTGCCAGCTGTTGGGGGCTGGGTACTGAAGCTTTCTTT. The encoded protein is CASCWGLGTEAFF.

This clonotype was observed a handful of times. The gene calls are TRBV10-1 and TRBJ2-2; D perhaps matches TRBD2 (6 bases). The length of the CDR3 is 14 residues. Per the germline V gene, CDR1 is WNHNN and CDR2 is SYGVQD (reference sequence). V lost 4 bases to trimming and J lost 5 bases, with 11 bases between them. The CDR3 protein is CASSAVGGTGELFF. The CDR3 DNA is TGCGCCAGCAGTGCGGTCGGGGGAACCGGGGAGCTGTTTTTT.

This clonotype was recorded at least ten times. This chain connects TRBV9 to TRBJ2-7, with D possibly matching TRBD2 (5 bases). The CDR3 consists of 14 residues. V was cut by 0 bases and J by 5 bases, with 12 bases left in between. Germline values: CDR1 SGDLS, CDR2 YYNGEE. The chain's CDR3 is CASSVGTFGDEQYF. The CDR3 DNA reads as TGTGCCAGCAGCGTAGGGACCTTCGGGGACGAGCAGTACTTC.

This clonotype was counted many times. The J gene is TRBJ1-5, the V gene TRBV6-1; no clear D gene. In germline, CDR1 is MNHNS, CDR2 SASEGT. V was shortened by 6 bases and J by 6 bases, with 15 bases between the two germline ends. This CDR3 is built from 14 residues. CDR3 protein: CASSEKGGAQPQHF. The CDR3 bases are TGTGCCAGCAGCGAAAAGGGTGGCGCTCAGCCCCAGCATTTT.

This clonotype was counted ten times or more. The rearrangement uses TRBV15 and TRBJ1-1; TRBD1 is a possible D gene (6 bases). Germline CDR1 and CDR2: LNHNV and YYDKDF (reference sequence). The CDR3 extends over 17 amino acids. Trimming cost V 0 bases and J 3 bases, with 17 bases left between them. CDR3 bases: TGTGCCACCAGCAGAGATTTTATGGGGGGGGCTCACACTGAAGCTTTCTTT. It codes for CATSRDFMGGAHTEAFF. Drawing the rest from reference TRBV15 and TRBJ1-1, the complete variable domain is DAMVIQNPRYQVTQFGKPVTLSCSQTLNHNVMYWYQQKSSQAPKLLFHYYDKDFNNEADTPDNFQSRRPNTSFCFLDIRSPGLGDTAMYLCATSRDFMGGAHTEAFFGQGTRLTVV.

CDR3 loop: CASSKYPGDSYNSPLHF. The CDR3 DNA reads TGTGCCAGCAGCAAATACCCGGGGGACTCCTATAATTCACCCCTCCACTTT. The gene calls are TRBV13 and TRBJ1-6; weak D call: TRBD1 (5 bases). The V end lost 5 bases, the J end lost 0 bases, and 14 bases lay between the germline ends. Germline V gene sequence: CDR1 PRHDT, CDR2 FYEKMQ (reference sequence). The CDR3 is 17 amino acids.

Ten or more counts support this clonotype. The V and J genes are TRBV29-1 and TRBJ1-2; TRBD1 matches 7 bases. Germline CDR1 and CDR2: SQVTM and ANQGSEA. The CDR3 sequence is 13 residues long. With 6 bases clipped from V and 5 bases from J, the junction kept 9 bases outside the gene matches. The CDR3 bases are TGCAGCGTCGAGAACCCGACAGGGTATGGCTACACCTTC. Translation: CSVENPTGYGYTF.

This clonotype was seen repeatedly, ten times or more. The V and J genes are TRBV15 and TRBJ2-4; 10 bases align to TRBD1. The V segment lost 4 bases and the J segment 8 bases; nucleotides outside the gene matches: 8. The CDR3 is made up of 15 amino acids. Germline V gene sequence: CDR1 LNHNV, CDR2 YYDKDF (reference sequence). Written as DNA, the CDR3 is TGTGCCACCAGCAAATTCCGGGACAGGGGTTACATTCAGTACTTC. Its protein is CATSKFRDRGYIQYF.